Included here is one T cell receptor (beta chain) sequence, with context. The antigen remains unidentified. The data were taken from a study of cytomegalovirus exposure and HLA in healthy donors. General study findings and limits: Another analysis was done later, and it associated 17,000 or so TCR beta sequences with HLA alleles at 0.05 false discovery rate.

Primers for the PCR totalled 60 Vbeta and 13 Jbeta. Assay: immunoSEQ multiplex PCR; the TCRdb copy retains only in-frame clones and omits some. Altogether roughly 80,000 clones are present, 65% to 85% being singletons, with the ten largest covering 4.9%. V lost 2 bases and J 10 bases, leaving 9 bases between the germline ends. The CDR3 is 12 residues long. The germline CDR1 and CDR2 sequences are SGHAT and FQNNGV. The sequencing input was PBMCs. The chain is built from TRBV11-2 and TRBJ2-1; D possibly corresponds to TRBD2 (5 bases). This TCR came from a man between 60 and 75 years old in good health and CMV-seropositive. The CDR3 DNA is TGTGCCAGCAGCTTAAGAGGGATGGAGCAGTTCTTC. Translating gives CASSLRGMEQFF.